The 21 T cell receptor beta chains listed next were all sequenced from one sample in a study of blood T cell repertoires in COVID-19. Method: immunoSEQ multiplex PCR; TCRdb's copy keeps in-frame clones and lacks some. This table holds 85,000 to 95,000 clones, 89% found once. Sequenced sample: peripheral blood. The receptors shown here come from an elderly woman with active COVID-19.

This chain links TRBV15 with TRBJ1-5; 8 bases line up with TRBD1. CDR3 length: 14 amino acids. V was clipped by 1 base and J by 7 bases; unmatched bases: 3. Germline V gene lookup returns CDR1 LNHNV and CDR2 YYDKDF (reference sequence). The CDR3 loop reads CATSRGTGWQPQHF. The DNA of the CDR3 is TGTGCCACCAGCAGAGGGACAGGGTGGCAGCCCCAGCATTTT.

In DNA form, the CDR3 reads TGTGCCAGCAGCCCTACAGGGGCCCCCAGCCCCCAGCATTTT. It translates to CASSPTGAPSPQHF. The chain has TRBV3-1 (or the pseudogene TRBV3-2) and TRBJ1-5; 7 bases map to TRBD1. The CDR3 contains 14 residues. J gave up 10 bases and V 4 bases, and 10 bases lay outside the gene matches. Looked up from germline, CDR1 is LGHDT and CDR2 is YNNKEL (reference sequence).

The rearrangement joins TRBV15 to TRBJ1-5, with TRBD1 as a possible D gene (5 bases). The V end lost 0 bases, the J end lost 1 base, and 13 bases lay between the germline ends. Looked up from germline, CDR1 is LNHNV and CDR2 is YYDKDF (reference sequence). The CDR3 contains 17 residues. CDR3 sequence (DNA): TGTGCCACCAGCAGAGATCGAACAGGAATGAGCAATCAGCCCCAGCATTTT. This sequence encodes CATSRDRTGMSNQPQHF.

The CDR3: CASSSNRDWNTEAFF. The CDR3 coding sequence is TGTGCCAGCAGCTCCAATCGGGACTGGAACACTGAAGCTTTCTTT. This chain connects TRBV7-9 to TRBJ1-1, with D perhaps matching TRBD1 (5 bases). V was clipped by 4 bases and J by 1 base, with 13 bases between them. The CDR3 loop spans 15 amino acids. Germline V gives CDR1 SEHNR, CDR2 FQNEAQ (reference sequence).

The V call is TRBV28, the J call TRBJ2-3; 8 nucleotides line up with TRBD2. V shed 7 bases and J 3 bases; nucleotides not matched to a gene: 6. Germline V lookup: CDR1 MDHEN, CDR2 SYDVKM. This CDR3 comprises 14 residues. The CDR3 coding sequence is TGTGCCAGCACCGGGGGGGGGTGGACAGATACGCAGTATTTT. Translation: CASTGGGWTDTQYF.

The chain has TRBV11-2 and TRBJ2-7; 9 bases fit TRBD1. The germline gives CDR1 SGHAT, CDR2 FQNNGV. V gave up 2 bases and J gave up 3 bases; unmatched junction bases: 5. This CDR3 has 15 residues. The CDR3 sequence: CASSLTGQGIYEQYF. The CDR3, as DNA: TGTGCCAGCAGCTTAACGGGACAGGGAATCTACGAGCAGTACTTC.

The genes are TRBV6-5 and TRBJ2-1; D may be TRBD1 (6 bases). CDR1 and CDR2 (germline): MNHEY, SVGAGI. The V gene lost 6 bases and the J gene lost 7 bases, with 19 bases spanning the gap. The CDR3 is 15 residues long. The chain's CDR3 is CASSHRERGANEQFF. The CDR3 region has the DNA TGTGCCAGCAGCCACAGGGAGAGAGGTGCAAATGAGCAGTTCTTC.

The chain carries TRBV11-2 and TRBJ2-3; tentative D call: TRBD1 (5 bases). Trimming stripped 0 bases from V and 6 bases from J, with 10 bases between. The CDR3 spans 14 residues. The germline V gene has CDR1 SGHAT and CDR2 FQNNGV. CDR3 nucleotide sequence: TGTGCCAGCAGCTTAGAGGGGCTCTGGGATACGCAGTATTTT. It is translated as CASSLEGLWDTQYF.

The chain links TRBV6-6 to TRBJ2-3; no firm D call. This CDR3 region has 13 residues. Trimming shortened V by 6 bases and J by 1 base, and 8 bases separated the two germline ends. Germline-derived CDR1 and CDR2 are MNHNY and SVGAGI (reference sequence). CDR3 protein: CASRTTGTDTQYF. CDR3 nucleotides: TGTGCCAGCAGGACGACTGGCACAGATACGCAGTATTTT.

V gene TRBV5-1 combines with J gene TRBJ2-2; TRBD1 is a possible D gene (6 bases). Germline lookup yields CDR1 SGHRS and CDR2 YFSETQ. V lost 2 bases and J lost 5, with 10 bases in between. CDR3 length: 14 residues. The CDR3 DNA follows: TGCGCCAGCAGCTTCACTAGGGGGACCGGGGAGCTGTTTTTT. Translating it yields CASSFTRGTGELFF.

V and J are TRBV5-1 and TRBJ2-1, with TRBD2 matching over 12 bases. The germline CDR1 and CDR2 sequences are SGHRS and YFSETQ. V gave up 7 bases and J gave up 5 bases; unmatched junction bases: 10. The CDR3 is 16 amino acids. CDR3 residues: CASGGGTSGSNNEQFF. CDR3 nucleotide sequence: TGCGCCAGCGGAGGGGGGACTAGCGGGTCCAACAATGAGCAGTTCTTC.

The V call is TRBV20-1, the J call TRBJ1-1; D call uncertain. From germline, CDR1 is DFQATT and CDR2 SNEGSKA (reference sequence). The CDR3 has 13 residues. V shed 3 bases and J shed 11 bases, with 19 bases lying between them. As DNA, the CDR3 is TGCAGTGCTAGTCGCGATGGTCCCCAGGTGGCTTTCTTT. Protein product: CSASRDGPQVAFF.

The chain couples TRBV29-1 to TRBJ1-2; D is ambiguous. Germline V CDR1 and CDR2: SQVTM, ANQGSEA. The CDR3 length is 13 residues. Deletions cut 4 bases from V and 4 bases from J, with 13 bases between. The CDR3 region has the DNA TGCAGCGTTGGAAAGGGAGAAGGCTATGGCTACACCTTC. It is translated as CSVGKGEGYGYTF.

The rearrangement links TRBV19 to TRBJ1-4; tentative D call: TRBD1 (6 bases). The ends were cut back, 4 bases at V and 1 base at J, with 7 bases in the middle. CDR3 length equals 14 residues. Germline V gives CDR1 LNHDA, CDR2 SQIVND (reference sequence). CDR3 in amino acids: CASSTRGTNEKLFF. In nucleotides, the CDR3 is TGTGCCAGTAGTACCAGGGGAACTAATGAAAAACTGTTTTTT. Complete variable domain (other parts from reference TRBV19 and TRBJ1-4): DGGITQSPKYLFRKEGQNVTLSCEQNLNHDAMYWYRQDPGQGLRLIYYSQIVNDFQKGDIAEGYSVSREKKESFPLTVTSAQKNPTAFYLCASSTRGTNEKLFFGSGTQLSVL.

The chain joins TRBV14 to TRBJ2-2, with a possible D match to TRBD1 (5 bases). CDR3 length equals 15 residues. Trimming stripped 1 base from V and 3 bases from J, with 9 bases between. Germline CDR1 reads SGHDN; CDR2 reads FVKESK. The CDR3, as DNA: TGTGCCAGCAGCCAAGCCAGGGATGACACCGGGGAGCTGTTTTTT. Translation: CASSQARDDTGELFF.

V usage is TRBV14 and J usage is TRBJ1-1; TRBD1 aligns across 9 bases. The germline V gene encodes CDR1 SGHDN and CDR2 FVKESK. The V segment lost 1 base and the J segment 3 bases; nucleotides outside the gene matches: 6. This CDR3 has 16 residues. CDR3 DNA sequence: TGTGCCAGCAGCCAAGTCCGGACAGGGGAGTACACTGAAGCTTTCTTT. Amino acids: CASSQVRTGEYTEAFF.

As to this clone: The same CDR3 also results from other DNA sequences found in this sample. CDR3 in amino acids: CAVQGDNEKLFF. In nucleotides, the CDR3 is TGTGCAGTACAGGGAGATAATGAAAAACTGTTTTTT. The chain combines TRBV25-1 with TRBJ1-4; weak D call: TRBD1 (6 bases). CDR1 and CDR2 from the germline V gene are MGHDK and SYGVNS. The CDR3 is 12 residues long.

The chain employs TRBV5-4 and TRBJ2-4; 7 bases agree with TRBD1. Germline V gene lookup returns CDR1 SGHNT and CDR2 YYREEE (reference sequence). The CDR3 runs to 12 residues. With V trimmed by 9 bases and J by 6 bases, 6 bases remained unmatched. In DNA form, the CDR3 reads TGTGCCACCGCAGAGGGGGCAAACATTCAGTACTTC. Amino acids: CATAEGANIQYF.

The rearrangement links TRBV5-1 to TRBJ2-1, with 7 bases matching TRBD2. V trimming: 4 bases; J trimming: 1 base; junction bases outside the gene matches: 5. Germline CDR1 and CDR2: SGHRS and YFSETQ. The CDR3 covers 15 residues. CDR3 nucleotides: TGCGCCAGCAGCAGAACTAGCGAATCCTACAATGAGCAGTTCTTC. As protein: CASSRTSESYNEQFF. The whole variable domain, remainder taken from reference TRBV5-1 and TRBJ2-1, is KAGVTQTPRYLIKTRGQQVTLSCSPISGHRSVSWYQQTPGQGLQFLFEYFSETQRNKGNFPGRFSGRQFSNSRSEMNVSTLELGDSALYLCASSRTSESYNEQFFGPGTRLTVL.

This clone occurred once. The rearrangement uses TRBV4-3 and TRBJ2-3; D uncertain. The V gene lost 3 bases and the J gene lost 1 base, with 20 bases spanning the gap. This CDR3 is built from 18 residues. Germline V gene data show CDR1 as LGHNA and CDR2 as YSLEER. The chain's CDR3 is CASSQGNSQSLRTDTQYF. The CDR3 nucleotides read TGCGCCAGCAGCCAGGGTAACAGCCAATCCCTTCGCACAGATACGCAGTATTTT.

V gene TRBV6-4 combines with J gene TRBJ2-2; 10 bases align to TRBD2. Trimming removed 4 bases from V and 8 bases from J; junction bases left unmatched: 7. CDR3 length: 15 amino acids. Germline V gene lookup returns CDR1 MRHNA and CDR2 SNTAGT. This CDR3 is CASSASGLAVGELFF. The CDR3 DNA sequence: TGTGCCAGCAGTGCGTCCGGACTAGCGGTGGGGGAGCTGTTTTTT.